This is a list of T cell receptor beta chains from one sample in a study of blood T cell repertoires in COVID-19. Clones were read by immunoSEQ multiplex PCR, and TCRdb kept only the in-frame ones, dropping some. Of 200,000 or so clones in the sample, about 85% are singletons; the top ten hold 2.1%. The source material was peripheral blood. The receptors shown here come from a man between 70 and 80 years old with active or convalescent COVID-19. CDR3s include the opening cysteine and the closing phenylalanine or tryptophan. A D gene is named only where the DNA matches it firmly. Clone sizes are given selectively: once, few, many, or a class where the clone is expanded.

V gene	D gene	clone size	J gene	CDR3 DNA	CDR3 protein
TRBV5-1	TRBD1	NA	TRBJ2-3	TGCGCCAGCAGCTTGGGCCGGACAGGGAAATTGGATACGCAGTATTTT	CASSLGRTGKLDTQYF
TRBV28	TRBD1	NA	TRBJ1-5	TGTGCCAGCAGAGCGACAGGGTCTCAGCCCCAGCATTTT	CASRATGSQPQHF
TRBV18	TRBD1	NA	TRBJ2-3	TGTGCCAGCTCACCACGGGGACAGGGTGTGACAGATACGCAGTATTTT	CASSPRGQGVTDTQYF
TRBV2	NA	NA	TRBJ2-4	TGTGCCAGCAGAGGGGGGGCAGGTTGGGACATTCAGTACTTC	CASRGGAGWDIQYF
TRBV5-6	NA	NA	TRBJ2-1	TGTGCCAGCAGCTTGGTTCCGGGGGATGAGCAGTTCTTC	CASSLVPGDEQFF
TRBV4-3	NA	few	TRBJ2-2	TGCGCCAGCAGCCAAGATGGTCCGTCAGCGGCGAACACCGGGGAGCTGTTTTTT	CASSQDGPSAANTGELFF
TRBV28	TRBD1	NA	TRBJ1-6	TGTGCCAGACCCCGGACAGGGAACCGCTCCTATAATTCACCCCTCCACTTT	CARPRTGNRSYNSPLHF
TRBV6-5	NA	NA	TRBJ1-1	TGTGCCAGTTACGACAGGATTCATGAAGCTTTCTTT	CASYDRIHEAFF
TRBV7-2	NA	once	TRBJ2-7	TGTGCCAGCAGCTTAATGTCCAGACACTCCTACGAGCAGTACTTC	CASSLMSRHSYEQYF
TRBV19	NA	NA	TRBJ1-4	TGTGCCAGTTCTTGGCGGGAGGCTAATAATGAAAAACTGTTTTTT	CASSWREANNEKLFF
TRBV29-1	TRBD2	NA	TRBJ2-5	TGCAGCGTTGTTGGGGGGAGGGAAGGGGAGACCCAGTACTTC	CSVVGGREGETQYF
TRBV2	NA	once	TRBJ1-5	TGTGCCAGCAGTGAAGCGGGCAATAGCAATCAGCCCCAGCATTTT	CASSEAGNSNQPQHF
TRBV6-5	TRBD1	NA	TRBJ2-7	TGTGCCAGCACTGGTAGGGCAGGGGGCTCCTACGAGCAGTACTTC	CASTGRAGGSYEQYF
TRBV27	NA	NA	TRBJ1-6	TGTGCCAGCACCCAGCACCGCCAGGGGTCTCTAAATTCACCCCTCCACTTT	CASTQHRQGSLNSPLHF